The 28 T cell receptor beta chains in this list originate from one sample, sequenced in a study of blood T cell repertoires in COVID-19. The table came from immunoSEQ multiplex PCR; TCRdb's copy has only in-frame clones and leaves some out. Here the sample spans fewer than 40,000 clones, around 88% being singletons. The sample taken for sequencing was peripheral blood. Source of these receptors: a woman in her seventies with active COVID-19.

V gene TRBV5-4 combines with J gene TRBJ2-3, with a possible D match to TRBD2 (5 bases). Between the trimmed V and J ends, which lost 0 bases and 3 bases, there was a span of 11 bases. Germline V gene data show CDR1 as SGHNT and CDR2 as YYREEE (reference sequence). The CDR3 runs 15 residues. The chain's CDR3 is CASSLGTLPTDTQYF. The CDR3 nucleotides read TGTGCCAGCAGCTTGGGGACTCTCCCTACAGATACGCAGTATTTT.

The V call is TRBV6-2 or TRBV6-3, the J call TRBJ2-5; D is perhaps TRBD2 (5 bases). Germline CDR1 reads MNHEY; CDR2 reads SVGEGT. V dropped 0 bases and J dropped 0 bases, with 17 bases sitting between them. This CDR3 has 18 amino acids. The DNA of the CDR3 is TGTGCCAGCAGTTACTCGACGGGGTCGTCGGCTAACCAAGAGACCCAGTACTTC. It yields the protein CASSYSTGSSANQETQYF.

This clone was picked up a small number of times. The chain recombines TRBV28 with TRBJ2-7; 9 bases match TRBD1. V shed 6 bases and J 2 bases; nucleotides not matched to a gene: 5. The CDR3 covers 14 residues. CDR1 and CDR2 (germline): MDHEN, SYDVKM. Written as DNA, the CDR3 is TGTGCCAGCAGGGACCGACAGGGGGCCTACGAGCAGTACTTC. Protein: CASRDRQGAYEQYF.

In its sample, this clone was seen once. The chain uses TRBV2 and TRBJ2-5; TRBD1 matches at 9 bases. The V gene's germline CDR1 is SNHLY and CDR2 FYNNEI. This CDR3 comprises 13 residues. With V trimmed by 7 bases and J by 3 bases, 3 bases remained unmatched. The CDR3 here is CASTRDREETQYF. In DNA form, the CDR3 reads TGTGCCAGCACCAGGGACAGGGAAGAGACCCAGTACTTC.

The rearrangement joins TRBV7-9 to TRBJ2-7; 12 bases are shared with TRBD2. The CDR3 runs to 15 residues. The germline V gene has CDR1 SEHNR and CDR2 FQNEAQ (reference sequence). With 5 bases clipped from V and 2 bases from J, the junction kept 4 bases outside the gene matches. The CDR3 region is CASSQTSGGPYEQYF. CDR3 DNA: TGTGCCAGCAGCCAGACTAGCGGGGGACCCTACGAGCAGTACTTC.

The chain recombines TRBV3-1 (or the pseudogene TRBV3-2) with TRBJ2-5, with 8 bases matching TRBD2. The J segment lost 6 bases and the V segment lost 0 bases, leaving 15 bases of the junction unmatched. The germline V gene encodes CDR1 LGHDT and CDR2 YNNKEL (reference sequence). The CDR3 has 18 residues. The CDR3 protein is CASSQEMGSGVAQKTQYF. CDR3 nucleotide sequence: TGTGCCAGCAGCCAAGAGATGGGTAGCGGGGTTGCACAGAAGACCCAGTACTTC.

CDR3 DNA sequence: TGTGCCAGTAGGGACAGATTGAACACTGAAGCTTTCTTT. It is translated as CASRDRLNTEAFF. The chain couples TRBV19 to TRBJ1-1; tentative D call: TRBD1 (6 bases). Trimming cost V 6 bases and J 0 bases, with 8 bases left between them. Germline CDR1 and CDR2: LNHDA and SQIVND (reference sequence). The CDR3 spans 13 residues.

V gene TRBV7-9 combines with J gene TRBJ2-2, with D possibly TRBD1 on 5 matching bases. Germline V CDR1 and CDR2: SEHNR, FQNEAQ (reference sequence). V lost 5 bases and J lost 7, with 11 bases in between. There are 13 residues in the CDR3. The CDR3 DNA reads as TGTGCCAGCAGCGCTCAGGGTAGCGGGGAGCTGTTTTTT. Protein: CASSAQGSGELFF.

The chain is built from TRBV9 and TRBJ1-1; D unclear. This CDR3 region has 15 residues. The germline V gene encodes CDR1 SGDLS and CDR2 YYNGEE. Trimming removed 0 bases at V and 6 bases at J, with 15 bases between. The DNA for the CDR3 is TGTGCCAGCAGCGTAGACCCTTTGGGGAGCTCTGAAGCTTTCTTT. Its protein product is CASSVDPLGSSEAFF.

This clone was picked up a small number of times. V usage is TRBV2 and J usage is TRBJ1-2; 7 bases line up with TRBD1. V was pared by 6 bases and J by 5 bases, with 12 bases of the junction left unmatched. The V gene's germline CDR1 is SNHLY and CDR2 FYNNEI. The CDR3 totals 15 residues. CDR3 amino acids: CASRVTGTDPYGYTF. CDR3 DNA: TGTGCCAGCAGAGTCACCGGGACAGACCCGTATGGCTACACCTTC.

V usage is TRBV15 and J usage is TRBJ1-5; TRBD1 matches at 10 bases. This CDR3 spans 15 amino acids. J gave up 5 bases and V 6 bases, and 7 bases lay outside the gene matches. The germline CDR1 and CDR2 sequences are LNHNV and YYDKDF (reference sequence). CDR3 DNA: TGTGCCACCAGTATAGACAGGGGGCTTGATCAGCCCCAGCATTTT. Translation: CATSIDRGLDQPQHF. Based on the CDR3 plus reference TRBV15 and TRBJ1-5, the full variable domain is DAMVIQNPRYQVTQFGKPVTLSCSQTLNHNVMYWYQQKSSQAPKLLFHYYDKDFNNEADTPDNFQSRRPNTSFCFLDIRSPGLGDTAMYLCATSIDRGLDQPQHFGDGTRLSIL.

The V and J genes are TRBV5-1 and TRBJ1-4, with D hard to call. Germline-derived CDR1 and CDR2 are SGHRS and YFSETQ. V was clipped by 4 bases and J by 0 bases, with 10 bases between them. The CDR3 is 15 amino acids. CDR3 in amino acids: CASSPGSATNEKLFF. CDR3 nucleotide sequence: TGCGCCAGCAGCCCGGGGTCAGCAACTAATGAAAAACTGTTTTTT.

V gene TRBV7-9 combines with J gene TRBJ2-7, with 7 bases identical to TRBD1. This CDR3 has 13 amino acids. Trimming took 2 bases from V and 5 from J; bases not matched to a gene: 3. Per germline, CDR1 SEHNR and CDR2 FQNEAQ (reference sequence). For the CDR3, the DNA is TGTGCCAGCAGCTTAACAGGGGTAGACGAGCAGTACTTC. Amino acid sequence: CASSLTGVDEQYF.

This chain uses TRBV4-1 with TRBJ2-1; the match to TRBD2 covers 9 bases. V lost 0 bases, J lost 7 bases, and 16 bases stayed unmatched. Germline values: CDR1 MGHRA, CDR2 YSYEKL. The CDR3 covers 19 residues. DNA for the CDR3: TGCGCCAGCAGCCAAGACCCCCGGCGGTACAGCGGGGGGAAAAATGAGCAGTTCTTC. Encoded protein: CASSQDPRRYSGGKNEQFF.

The rearrangement uses TRBV11-3 and TRBJ2-2; TRBD2 agrees at 7 bases. The CDR3 is made up of 15 amino acids. The germline gives CDR1 SGHNT, CDR2 YENEEA. After removal of 3 bases from V and 8 bases from J, the junction contained 9 bases not matched to a gene. The CDR3 is CASSFPFSGGGELFF. CDR3 DNA sequence: TGTGCCAGCAGCTTCCCCTTCTCGGGGGGTGGGGAGCTGTTTTTT.

This chain uses TRBV6-6 with TRBJ1-2; 9 positions agree with TRBD1. Germline lookup yields CDR1 MNHNY and CDR2 SVGAGI (reference sequence). V lost 8 bases to trimming and J lost 2 bases; unmatched junction nucleotides: 9. The length of the CDR3 is 15 residues. CDR3 residues: CASDYSGTGNYGYTF. In DNA form, the CDR3 reads TGTGCCAGCGATTACTCCGGGACAGGGAACTATGGCTACACCTTC.

The gene calls are TRBV6-2 or TRBV6-3 and TRBJ2-1; weak D call: TRBD2 (6 bases). The germline gives CDR1 MNHEY, CDR2 SVGEGT. Trimming left V 0 bases short and J 9 bases short, with 18 bases between. The CDR3 has 16 residues. The CDR3 protein is CASSYSRGGVVVEQFF. In nucleotides, the CDR3 is TGTGCCAGCAGTTACTCGAGAGGCGGGGTGGTAGTTGAGCAGTTCTTC.

The chain recombines TRBV6-5 with TRBJ2-2; the match to TRBD2 covers 12 bases. The CDR3 sequence is 15 residues long. The J segment lost 1 base and the V segment lost 6 bases, leaving 0 bases of the junction unmatched. Germline assignment: CDR1 MNHEY and CDR2 SVGAGI. The CDR3 is CASRTSGGNTGELFF. CDR3 coding DNA: TGTGCCAGCAGGACTAGCGGGGGGAACACCGGGGAGCTGTTTTTT.

The chain carries TRBV7-8 and TRBJ2-6; D might be TRBD1 (6 bases). The CDR3 covers 17 residues. CDR1 is SGHVS, CDR2 FQNEAQ, per germline. V was shortened by 4 bases and J by 2 bases, with 15 bases between the two germline ends. CDR3 in DNA: TGTGCCAGCAGCTCAAGACTCAGGGGCGCTGGGGCCAACGTCCTGACTTTC. Amino acids: CASSSRLRGAGANVLTF.

The chain links TRBV12-3 or TRBV12-4 to TRBJ1-5; possible D gene TRBD1, 5 bases. The CDR3 length is 13 residues. Trimming removed 5 bases from V and 3 bases from J, with 8 bases in between. CDR3 coding DNA: TGTGCCAGCAGTGGACAAAACAATCAGCCCCAGCATTTT. This codes for CASSGQNNQPQHF.

V gene TRBV4-1 combines with J gene TRBJ2-5; weak D call: TRBD2 (5 bases). This CDR3 contains 14 residues. The V and J ends lost 4 bases and 2 bases respectively, with 11 bases between them. Germline V gene data show CDR1 as MGHRA and CDR2 as YSYEKL. Here the CDR3 reads CASSPRLLQETQYF. The CDR3 DNA is TGCGCCAGCAGCCCGCGACTATTACAAGAGACCCAGTACTTC.

The rearrangement links TRBV24-1 to TRBJ2-1; 12 nucleotides agree with TRBD2. This CDR3 region has 18 residues. The trim removed 1 base at V and 8 bases at J, leaving 11 bases unmatched. CDR1 is KGHDR, CDR2 SFDVKD, per germline. The CDR3 region has the DNA TGTGCCACCAGTGATTTCGGATCGGCTAGCGGGGGGGCCCATGAGCAGTTCTTC. This gives the protein CATSDFGSASGGAHEQFF.

This chain connects TRBV27 to TRBJ1-5; 10 positions agree with TRBD1. Losses at the gene ends were 4 bases for V and 6 bases for J; bases not matched to a gene: 3. CDR1 MNHEY and CDR2 SMNVEV come from the germline V gene (reference sequence). There are 14 residues in the CDR3. The CDR3 bases are TGTGCCAGCAGTTCGCGGACAGGGGGTCAGCCCCAGCATTTT. Amino acid sequence: CASSSRTGGQPQHF.

This chain links TRBV4-2 with TRBJ2-3; 11 positions match TRBD1. Germline CDR1 is LGHNA and CDR2 is YNFKEQ. V gave up 4 bases and J gave up 6 bases; unmatched junction bases: 9. This CDR3 has 16 amino acids. The CDR3 DNA reads as TGTGCCAGCAGCCCCACGGGACAGGGGGGACGGGATACGCAGTATTTT. It yields the protein CASSPTGQGGRDTQYF.

This chain links TRBV18 with TRBJ2-5; TRBD2 aligns across 10 bases. This CDR3 is 14 amino acids long. Germline CDR1 is KGHSH and CDR2 is LQKENI. V was pared by 5 bases and J by 4 bases, with 4 bases of the junction left unmatched. CDR3 nucleotide sequence: TGTGCCAGCTCAGGACTAGCGGTTGGAGAGACCCAGTACTTC. Its translation: CASSGLAVGETQYF.

This chain links TRBV7-3 with TRBJ2-7; 8 bases are a match to TRBD1. CDR3 length: 15 residues. CDR1 and CDR2 (germline): SGHTA, FQGTGA. Trimming at V came to 5 bases and at J to 2 bases, leaving 8 bases not matched to a gene. CDR3 region: CASSPSGTGTYEQYF. CDR3 nucleotide sequence: TGTGCCAGCAGCCCCTCGGGGACAGGAACCTACGAGCAGTACTTC.

The chain links TRBV6-1 to TRBJ1-4; D is uncertain. The germline V and J ends were trimmed by 2 bases and 4 bases, with 5 bases remaining between them. The CDR3 sequence is 13 residues long. Per germline, CDR1 MNHNS and CDR2 SASEGT. DNA of the CDR3: TGTGCCAGCAGTGAACAGGTTAATGAAAAACTGTTTTTT. Its translation: CASSEQVNEKLFF.

This chain joins TRBV4-1 and TRBJ2-7; TRBD1 matches 7 bases. There are 16 residues in the CDR3. Trimming removed 3 bases from V and 0 bases from J; junction bases left unmatched: 8. Germline V gene data show CDR1 as MGHRA and CDR2 as YSYEKL. As DNA, the CDR3 is TGCGCCAGCAGCCATCCTCCGGACAGGAGCTCCTACGAGCAGTACTTC. This gives the protein CASSHPPDRSSYEQYF.